This T cell receptor (beta chain) was observed in a study of blood T cells in healthy people across ages. Study observations and caveats: Unsorted PBMCs prevented conclusive naive versus antigen-experienced comparison.

As concerns this clonotype: Antigen unknown.

Isolation of PBMCs gave at least 6.5 million cells per sample. Then a second PCR, running roughly 7 to 11 cycles, was carried out with a sample-barcoded 5' primer and a J-beta primer mix. Each cDNA molecule, via a template-switch adaptor with 12 random nucleotides, was tagged. TCRdb recomputed calls from the 5' RACE reads with MiXCR, one row per CDR3 protein. The sample includes around 1,500,000 distinct CDR3 sequences, roughly 40% of them seen just once. The sequence derives from a young woman in good health. The sample comprised blood.

The CDR3 protein is CASSQDEGGQETQYF. CDR3 bases: TGCGCCAGCAGCCAGGACGAGGGGGGGCAAGAGACCCAGTACTTC. V gene TRBV4-1 combines with J gene TRBJ2-5; maybe TRBD2 (7 bases). Germline values: CDR1 MGHRA, CDR2 YSYEKL. The CDR3 covers 15 residues. The V end was cut by 3 bases, the J end by 2 bases, with 13 bases between.